This T cell receptor beta chain is from a study of shared clonotypes between healthy human individuals (dated by TCRdb to about 2020). Study-wide context: Three men and two women, aged 18 to 49 years, made up the cohort. For each donor, three plates each were used for CD4 naive and CD4 memory, two plates were used for CD8 naive, and one plate was used for CD8 memory. To estimate repertoire size and how much clonotypes are shared between individuals, the study performed deep sequencing of blood TCR repertoires from roughly five healthy adults. Different laboratories and diverse techniques were used to prepare libraries and sequence TCR repertoires, to increase sequencing depth and limit assay-specific biases. Each donor's leukapheresis produced roughly between roughly 0.94 and 9.5 billion PBMCs.

Using the deep immunoSEQ assay, multiplex PCR amplified TCR CDR3 regions from genomic DNA. Extracted genomic DNA from each cell subset was distributed evenly across all wells of several immunoSEQ 96-well plates, and each plate was treated as a replicate. Each replicate PCR for sorted subsets received approximately 220 ng genomic DNA, equal to about 30,000 T cell genomes. Purified libraries were measured with a Qubit 3.0 fluorometer, size-checked on a Bioanalyzer 2100, and measured again with the KAPA Library Quantification kit. A separate single-read 150-cycle Illumina NextSeq 550 flow cell was used to sequence each immunoSEQ 96-well plate. The published analysis was carried out like this. The immunoSEQ output contained only junctional sequences without quality scores, so filtering could not match that applied to full-length reads. To assign V/J genes and CDR3, sequences were annotated against IMGT germline references using PyIR, a Python wrapper for IgBLAST v1.9. Any read was removed if the V/J assignment was weak (E-value above 1e-6), the CDR3 was missing, or the read contained stop codons, out-of-frame junctions, or ambiguous translated residues. V3J clonotypes were defined by identical inferred V gene, J gene, and CDR3 amino acid sequence. Percentage overlap between repertoires was computed as shared unique clonotypes divided by the size of the smaller repertoire. Three approaches were used to assess repertoire richness: RTK rarefaction, the Chao1 estimator, and Recon v2.1 estimates of unobserved clonotypes. For all TCRbeta clonotypes obtained by the gDNA method from a few donors, generation probabilities were computed with OLGA. In its TCRdb copy, this immuneACCESS table keeps in-frame sequences only and misses some clones. Where compared with another copy, unresolved V genes explain less than half of these, and the others have no known cause. Clone size and V and J calls were adopted from that table, with D and trimming inferred from the DNA. The sample data list around 640,000 clones, and about 96% of these were observed just once. The top ten clonotypes cover 0.11% of the sample.

For the CD8 naive samples, CD45RO-negative cells were positively selected for CCR7, yielding a CD45RA+CCR7+ population from which TemRA cells were excluded. Healthy HIV-negative adults with no recently reported acute infections or vaccinations were included as donors. Every donor was a Caucasian adult living in Nashville, Tennessee, USA. Blood was obtained by leukapheresis, after which PBMCs were separated by Ficoll-Histopaque density gradient centrifugation and cryopreserved in liquid nitrogen vapor phase. Purity and quantity of every magnetically sorted T cell population were checked by analytical flow cytometry. From each sorted fraction, genomic DNA was isolated and quantified by UV absorbance on a Nanodrop 2000c. The germline V gene (reference sequence) supplies CDR1 LNHNV and CDR2 YYDKDF. V is cut by 4 bases and J by 2 bases, and the space between the germline ends is 9 bases. Its CDR3 holds 14 amino acids, cysteine through phenylalanine. The read is trimmed to its CDR3 DNA, 42 bases read in frame from base 1.

A note on this clone: Its antigen has not been determined. Base qualities are not recorded, but no much larger clone differs from it by a single base.

Broader findings and caveats from the paper: Sharing across a few donors was observed for around 4.8% of naive CD4, under 4% of naive CD8, 2.3% of memory CD4, and about 0.38% of memory CD8 clonotypes. Because the study included a small number of donors, the genetic and exposure-history diversity represented was limited. Sampling was restricted to blood, and TCR repertoires in tissues likely differ from the TCR repertoires found in blood. Based on pairwise subsampling, the degree of clonotype sharing among donors was expected to be affected by sequencing depth. Naive subsets generally had larger estimated clonotype richness than memory subsets. Clonotypes shared by all four sorted-subset donors showed higher generation probabilities than non-shared clonotypes. Rarefaction of sorted-subset datasets indicated incomplete sequencing despite the large sequencing depth.

The sequence derives from a woman under 40 in good health. The chain employs TRBV15 and TRBJ1-3, with the D gene too uncertain to name. Input material: naive CD8+ T cells sorted from blood. Sample cell subset or site, as interpreted from the label and publication: CD45RA+CCR7+. The CDR3 protein is CATSTMTTGNTIYF. In nucleotide form, the sequence is TGTGCCACCAGCACTATGACGACTGGAAACACCATATATTTT.